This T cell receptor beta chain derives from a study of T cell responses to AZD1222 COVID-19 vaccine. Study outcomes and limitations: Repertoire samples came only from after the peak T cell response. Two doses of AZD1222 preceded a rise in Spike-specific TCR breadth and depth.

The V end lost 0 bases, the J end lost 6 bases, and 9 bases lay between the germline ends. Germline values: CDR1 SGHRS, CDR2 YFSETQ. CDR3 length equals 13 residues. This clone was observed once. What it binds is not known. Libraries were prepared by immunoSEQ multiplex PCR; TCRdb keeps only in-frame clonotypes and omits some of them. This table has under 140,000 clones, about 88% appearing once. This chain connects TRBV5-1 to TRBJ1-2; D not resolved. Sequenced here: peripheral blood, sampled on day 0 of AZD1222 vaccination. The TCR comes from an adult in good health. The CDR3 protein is CASSLERQNGYTF. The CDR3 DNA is TGCGCCAGCAGCTTGGAGCGGCAGAATGGCTACACCTTC.